This entry lists 14 T cell receptor beta chains sequenced from one sample in a study of T cell responses to AZD1222 COVID-19 vaccine. TCRdb's copy holds only in-frame clones and misses some; the assay was immunoSEQ multiplex PCR. The sample contains approximately 190,000 clones, 85% to 95% of which appear only once. Sequencing was performed on peripheral blood, taken on day 0 of AZD1222 vaccination. The origin of the receptors is an adult in good health.

The genes are TRBV7-6 and TRBJ2-2, with TRBD2 matching 10 bases. The CDR3 is 17 amino acids. The J segment lost 6 bases and the V segment lost 7 bases, leaving 14 bases of the junction unmatched. The V gene's germline CDR1 is SGHVS and CDR2 FNYEAQ. CDR3 nucleotides: TGTGCCAGCACACGAACACTGGAGCGGGGGGGAGCCGGGGAGCTGTTTTTT. As protein: CASTRTLERGGAGELFF.

The chain joins TRBV5-1 to TRBJ1-2, with 10 bases matching TRBD1. Germline lookup yields CDR1 SGHRS and CDR2 YFSETQ. This CDR3 is 17 amino acids long. V was clipped by 6 bases and J by 0 bases; unmatched bases: 11. CDR3 protein: CASTNFGTGASNYGYTF. The CDR3 DNA reads as TGCGCCAGCACTAATTTCGGGACAGGGGCCTCTAACTATGGCTACACCTTC.

This clone was picked up a small number of times. J is TRBJ2-7 and V is TRBV10-1; D could derive from TRBD1 or TRBD2 (6 bases each). V lost 2 bases and J 6 bases, leaving 20 bases between the germline ends. CDR3 length: 16 amino acids. Germline V lookup: CDR1 WNHNN, CDR2 SYGVQD (reference sequence). The CDR3 DNA reads TGCGCCAGCAGTGAGGCCAGGGGCCCGATTAGCGGCGAGCAGTACTTC. It specifies CASSEARGPISGEQYF.

V usage is TRBV7-2 and J usage is TRBJ1-6; D remains unclear. In germline, CDR1 is SGHTA, CDR2 FQGNSA. V dropped 5 bases and J dropped 10 bases, with 9 bases sitting between them. This CDR3 comprises 12 residues. The CDR3 DNA reads TGTGCCAGCAGCCCCCTGGGGTCACCCCTCCACTTT. Its translation is CASSPLGSPLHF.

This sequence joins TRBV10-3 and TRBJ1-2; 10 nucleotides agree with TRBD1. The CDR3 consists of 14 residues. Germline-derived CDR1 and CDR2 are ENHRY and SYGVKD. Trimming at V came to 6 bases and at J to 3 bases, leaving 4 bases not matched to a gene. The DNA of the CDR3 is TGTGCCATCAGAGGGACAGGGGTAGACTATGGCTACACCTTC. The encoded protein is CAIRGTGVDYGYTF.

The rearrangement links TRBV9 to TRBJ2-3, with 12 bases fitting TRBD2. The germline CDR1 and CDR2 sequences are SGDLS and YYNGEE. This CDR3 is 16 amino acids long. Trimming at V came to 0 bases and at J to 6 bases, leaving 5 bases not matched to a gene. CDR3 sequence (DNA): TGTGCCAGCAGCGTAGGGACTAGCGGGGTTCAGGATACGCAGTATTTT. Its translation: CASSVGTSGVQDTQYF.

This clone was counted between two and nine times. The gene calls are TRBV4-2 and TRBJ1-4; the match to TRBD1 covers 8 bases. This CDR3 is built from 14 residues. V lost 4 bases to trimming and J lost 8 bases; unmatched junction nucleotides: 6. The germline V gene encodes CDR1 LGHNA and CDR2 YNFKEQ. The CDR3 here is CASSPGQGGEKLFF. CDR3 DNA sequence: TGTGCCAGCAGCCCAGGACAGGGAGGCGAAAAACTGTTTTTT.

The chain employs TRBV15 and TRBJ2-5; D gene ambiguous. Germline V lookup: CDR1 LNHNV, CDR2 YYDKDF (reference sequence). The CDR3 sequence is 13 residues long. V was cut by 1 base and J by 5 bases, with 8 bases left in between. The CDR3 loop reads CATSRAPGETQYF. The CDR3 DNA reads as TGTGCCACCAGCAGAGCTCCGGGTGAGACCCAGTACTTC.

V usage is TRBV30 and J usage is TRBJ2-5, with D possibly TRBD1 on 6 matching bases. V lost 3 bases to trimming and J lost 2 bases, with 13 bases between them. Germline CDR1 GTSNPN, CDR2 SVGIG (reference sequence). The CDR3 has 14 residues. The CDR3 spells CAWSAGQLQETQYF. The CDR3, as DNA: TGTGCCTGGAGCGCCGGACAGTTGCAAGAGACCCAGTACTTC.

The chain uses TRBV6-1 and TRBJ1-2; no reliable D call. Germline values: CDR1 MNHNS, CDR2 SASEGT. Trimming shortened V by 1 base and J by 1 base, and 7 bases separated the two germline ends. The CDR3 has 14 amino acids. The DNA of the CDR3 is TGTGCCAGCAGTGAAGGGCGGAATAACTATGGCTACACCTTC. It yields the protein CASSEGRNNYGYTF.

The V and J genes are TRBV7-9 and TRBJ2-5; 8 bases match TRBD2. The CDR3 loop spans 16 amino acids. CDR1 is SEHNR and CDR2 is FQNEAQ in the germline V gene (reference sequence). Unmatched junction bases numbered 12, after V lost 5 bases and J lost 4 bases. Here the CDR3 reads CASSSTLRGAVETQYF. The DNA of the CDR3 is TGTGCCAGCAGCAGTACTCTGCGGGGGGCGGTAGAGACCCAGTACTTC.

The CDR3 sequence is CASRRTDYGYTF. The CDR3 DNA is TGTGCCAGCAGGCGGACTGACTATGGCTACACCTTC. The V gene is TRBV7-2, the J gene TRBJ1-2; no reliable D call. From germline, CDR1 is SGHTA and CDR2 FQGNSA. V lost 6 bases and J 3 bases, leaving 8 bases between the germline ends. This CDR3 comprises 12 residues.

The chain recombines TRBV27 with TRBJ1-2, with a weak D call TRBD1 (5 bases). The V gene lost 3 bases and the J gene lost 5 bases, with 10 bases spanning the gap. Germline CDR1 MNHEY, CDR2 SMNVEV (reference sequence). The CDR3 covers 13 residues. CDR3 amino acids: CASSFRGEYGYTF. The CDR3 DNA follows: TGTGCCAGCAGTTTCCGGGGCGAATATGGCTACACCTTC.

The V call is TRBV5-1, the J call TRBJ2-3, with TRBD2 matching 10 bases. Looked up from germline, CDR1 is SGHRS and CDR2 is YFSETQ. There are 15 residues in the CDR3. Trimming cost V 4 bases and J 1 base; bases outside gene matches: 3. This CDR3 is CASSALAGGTDTQYF. DNA for the CDR3: TGCGCCAGCAGCGCTCTAGCGGGGGGCACAGATACGCAGTATTTT.